This entry is about one T cell receptor (beta chain). Germline assignment: CDR1 SGHTS and CDR2 YDEGEE. The J segment lost 4 bases and the V segment lost 5 bases, leaving 14 bases of the junction unmatched. CDR3 length equals 16 residues. This specimen comes from a study of T cell changes during pregnancy in multiple sclerosis. The protocol was immunoSEQ multiplex PCR, while the TCRdb copy is restricted to in-frame clones and leaves out a portion. Of roughly 100,000 clones in the sample, 85% to 95% were seen once. The TCR sequence derives from a female donor with multiple sclerosis, enrolled in a pregnancy study. The sequenced sample was peripheral blood, obtained after pregnancy. The gene calls are TRBV5-8 and TRBJ2-7; 8 nucleotides match TRBD1. The CDR3 bases are TGTGCCAGCAGGCTTGGACAGGGCACGACGAGGTACGAGCAGTACTTC. Residues: CASRLGQGTTRYEQYF.